This record covers a single T cell receptor beta chain. The clone's antigen remains unknown. It has no much larger one-base neighbor in the sample; base qualities were not kept. TCRbeta CDR3 regions were amplified from genomic DNA using the immunoSEQ Assay, a bias-controlled multiplex PCR. Turning to the authors' computational methods: Within the assay, amplification of reference gene primers was used to estimate how many nucleated cells each sample contained. To quantify the absolute abundance of each unique TCRbeta CDR3 rearrangement, sequence reads were collapsed and filtered. For each sample, productive Simpson clonality was calculated as the square root of Simpson's diversity index across productive rearrangements. TCRdb carries this immuneACCESS record with in-frame sequences only. Its versions omit some clonotypes, under half of them owing to an unresolved V gene in the studies checked, with the rest unexplained. V, J and clone size reflect that table, while D and trimming were determined from the DNA. The sample includes under 15,000 clones, with 84% observed a single time. 32% of the sample comes from the top ten.

The collaborating institutions used their own protocols to collect whole blood in K2EDTA tubes. For TCRbeta analysis, collaborators shipped samples in one of three forms: frozen whole blood, isolated PBMCs, or DNA extracted from either of those sample types. CDR1 SGHTA and CDR2 FQGNSA are derived from the germline V gene. The CDR3 sequence holds 13 residues, the cysteine and phenylalanine included. Only the CDR3 DNA stays, 39 bases, in frame from base 1. The V end loses 4 bases and the J end loses 6 bases, and a stretch of 11 bases separates them. This sample is drawn from a study of blood T cell repertoires in COVID-19 (dated by TCRdb to the early 2020s). At the level of the whole study: Samples covering the acute and convalescent phases of COVID-19 were provided by collaborators in the United States, Italy and Spain. The prospective study material was composed of cDNA or gDNA derived from T cells, B-cell-depleted T cells, or PBMCs. Subjects who had been exposed to COVID-19, were actively infected with it, or had recovered from it provided the deeply sampled blood TCRbeta repertoires that made up the dataset. The repertoires were released in a freely available public database intended as a resource for research on the immune response to SARS-CoV-2. The samples were drawn from two sources: the first 160 participants of the ongoing ImmuneRACE study, and 950 to 1,500 subjects contributed by 6 global collaborators. The sample metadata nearly always contained a de-identified subject ID, COVID-19 status, age in years and sex. Where available, HLA class I and class II types were taken from metadata supplied by the sample provider and were not determined by assay-based typing. Beyond this particular receptor, the publication reports: How much clinical and demographic metadata was included differed by source and by participant, and the metadata was provided uncurated.

The chain was built from TRBV7-2 and TRBJ2-3; the D segment could be TRBD2, given 5 matching bases. The source is a man between 50 and 59 years old with active COVID-19. The sequencing sample was made of peripheral blood. In nucleotide form, the sequence is TGTGCCAGCAGCTCGTTATGGAGGGATACGCAGTATTTT. This encodes CASSSLWRDTQYF.